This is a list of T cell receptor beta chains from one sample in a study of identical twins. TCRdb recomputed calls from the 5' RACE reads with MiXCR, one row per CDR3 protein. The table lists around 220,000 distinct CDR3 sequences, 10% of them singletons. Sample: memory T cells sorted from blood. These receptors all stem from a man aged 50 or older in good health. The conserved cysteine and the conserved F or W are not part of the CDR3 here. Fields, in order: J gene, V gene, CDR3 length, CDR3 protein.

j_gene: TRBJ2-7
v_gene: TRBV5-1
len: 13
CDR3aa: ASSLAGTSGTEQY

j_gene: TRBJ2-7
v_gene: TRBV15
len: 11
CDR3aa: ATKRQGSDEQY

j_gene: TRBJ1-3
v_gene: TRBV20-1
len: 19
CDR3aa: SARVAGGPKSLRNSGNTIY

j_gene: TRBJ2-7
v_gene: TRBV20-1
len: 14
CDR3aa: SAKGVAGGQVYEQY

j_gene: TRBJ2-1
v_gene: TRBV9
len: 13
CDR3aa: ASSAAGPSYNEQF

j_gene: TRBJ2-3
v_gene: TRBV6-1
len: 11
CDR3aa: ASTKDSTDTQY

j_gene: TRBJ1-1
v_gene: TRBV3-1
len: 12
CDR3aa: ASSRGGRNTEAF

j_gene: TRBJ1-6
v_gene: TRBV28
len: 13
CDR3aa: ASTWGQSYNSPLH

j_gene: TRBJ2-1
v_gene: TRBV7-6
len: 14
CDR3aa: ASSSLTSGIYNEQF

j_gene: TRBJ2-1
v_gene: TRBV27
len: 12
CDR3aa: ASSFPELGNEQF